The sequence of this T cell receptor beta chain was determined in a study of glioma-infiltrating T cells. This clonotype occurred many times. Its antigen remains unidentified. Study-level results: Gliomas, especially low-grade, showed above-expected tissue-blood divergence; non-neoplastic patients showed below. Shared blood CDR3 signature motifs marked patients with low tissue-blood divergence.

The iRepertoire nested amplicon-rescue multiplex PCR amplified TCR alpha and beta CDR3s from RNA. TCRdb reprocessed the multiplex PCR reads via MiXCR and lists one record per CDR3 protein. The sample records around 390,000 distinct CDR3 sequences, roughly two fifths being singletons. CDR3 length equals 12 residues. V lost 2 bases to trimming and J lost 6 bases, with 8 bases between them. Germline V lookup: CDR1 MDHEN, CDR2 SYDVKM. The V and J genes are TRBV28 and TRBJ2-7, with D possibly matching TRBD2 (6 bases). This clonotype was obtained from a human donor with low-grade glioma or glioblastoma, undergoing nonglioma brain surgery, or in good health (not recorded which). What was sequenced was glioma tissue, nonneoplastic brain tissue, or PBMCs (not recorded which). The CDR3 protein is CASSLGGVEQYF. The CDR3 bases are TGTGCCAGCAGTTTAGGAGGGGTCGAGCAGTACTTC.